Listed below are T cell receptor beta chains from one sample, sequenced in a study of breast tumors, draining lymph nodes, adjacent tissues. TCRdb ran MiXCR on the multiplex PCR reads and lists one entry per CDR3 protein. This table holds approximately 150,000 distinct CDR3 sequences, less than 35% found once. Input material: axillary lymph node tissue. The source of these receptors is a female donor with breast cancer. Some clones in this sample may be carry-over from other donors' samples. The CDR3 runs from the conserved cysteine through the conserved F or W. The D gene is left open where the match is weak. Clone size is not always given. Where it is, it says once, few, many or a class for expanded clones.

-	TRBV5-1	TRBD2	TRBJ2-5	TGCGCCAGCAGCCTAGCGGGGGGACACCACGAGACCCAATACTTC	CASSLAGGHHETQYF
-	TRBV9	-	TRBJ1-4	TGTGCCAGCAGCGTTACCGGATCGAACACTGAAAAACTGTTTTTT	CASSVTGSNTEKLFF
many	TRBV30	-	TRBJ2-5	TGTGCCTGGAGCCAGGAACTGGCACAAGAGACCCAGTACTTC	CAWSQELAQETQYF
-	TRBV29-1	-	TRBJ1-1	TGCAGCGTGAGGGGCACCGCCCGACTGGGGGCTTTCTTT	CSVRGTARLGAFF
once	TRBV5-6	-	TRBJ1-4	TGTGCCAGCAGGCATAGCAGTTCTCCAAATGAAAAACTGTTTTTT	CASRHSSSPNEKLFF
-	TRBV20-1	-	TRBJ2-1	TGCAGTGCTAGAGCTGCAGGAGACAATGAGCAGTTCTTC	CSARAAGDNEQFF
many	TRBV19	-	TRBJ1-5	TGTGCCAGTAGTATATTCTCGGGGGGCAATCAGCCCCAGCATTTT	CASSIFSGGNQPQHF
-	TRBV7-2	-	TRBJ2-2	TGTGCCAGCAGCGTTCTTCACCTCGATGGATCTTACACCGGGGAGCTGTTTTTT	CASSVLHLDGSYTGELFF
medium-sized	TRBV7-9	TRBD1	TRBJ1-6	TGTGCCAGCAGCGCCCACCGGGACAGGGAGGGAAGAAGAGAGGTCCACTTT	CASSAHRDREGRREVHF
-	TRBV7-7	-	TRBJ2-7	TGTGCTAGAGATAACAGGGTCCACGAGCAGTACTTC	CARDNRVHEQYF
few	TRBV6-6	-	TRBJ1-4	TGTGCCAGCAGTCGGGGCAGGGCTAATGAAAAACTGTTTTTT	CASSRGRANEKLFF
many	TRBV24-1	-	TRBJ2-6	TGTGCCGTTGGTGGAACAGGCTACTCTGGGGCCAACGTCCTGACTTTC	CAVGGTGYSGANVLTF
many	TRBV7-2	-	TRBJ1-2	TGTGCCAGCAGCCAATTCAGTAACTATGGCTACACCTTC	CASSQFSNYGYTF
few	TRBV3-1	-	TRBJ1-5	TGTGCCAGCAGCCAATCCCCAGGGCGCCAGCCCCAGCATTTT	CASSQSPGRQPQHF
many	TRBV12-3/TRBV12-4	TRBD1	TRBJ1-2	TGTGCCAGCAGTCGGACAGGGGAAATTGGCTACACCTTC	CASSRTGEIGYTF
many	TRBV19	TRBD1	TRBJ2-5	TGTGCCAGTAGCCCTACAGGGGGCGCTCATCTACCAGAGACCCAGTACTTC	CASSPTGGAHLPETQYF